Following are 30 T cell receptor beta chains from one sample sequenced in a study of blood T cell repertoires in COVID-19. Here immunoSEQ multiplex PCR was the method, and the copy in TCRdb shows in-frame clones only, minus some. The sample includes fewer than 250,000 clones, 85% of them seen just once. The sequenced material came from peripheral blood. Receptors were obtained from a man aged 35 to 55 with acute or convalescent COVID-19.

In DNA form, the CDR3 reads TGTGCCAGCAAACAGGACACTCTTGAAAAACTGTTTTTT. Residues: CASKQDTLEKLFF. The J gene is TRBJ1-4, the V gene TRBV7-9, with D maybe TRBD1 (5 bases). The V end was cut by 7 bases, the J end by 7 bases, with 13 bases between. CDR3 size: 13 residues. CDR1 and CDR2 (germline): SEHNR, FQNEAQ (reference sequence).

The V call is TRBV2, the J call TRBJ2-7; TRBD1 aligns across 9 bases. V gave up 10 bases and J gave up 2 bases; unmatched junction bases: 9. Per germline, CDR1 SNHLY and CDR2 FYNNEI. The CDR3 totals 14 residues. This CDR3 reads CATIPGQGTYEQYF. CDR3 bases: TGTGCCACCATTCCGGGACAGGGTACCTACGAGCAGTACTTC.

CDR3 region: CAWSGGVETQYF. CDR3 in DNA: TGTGCCTGGAGCGGAGGGGTAGAGACCCAGTACTTC. This chain uses TRBV30 with TRBJ2-5; possibly TRBD2 for D (6 bases). This CDR3 is built from 12 residues. Germline CDR1 GTSNPN, CDR2 SVGIG (reference sequence). Trimming stripped 3 bases from V and 4 bases from J, with 9 bases between.

This clone occurred once. The V and J genes are TRBV6-6 and TRBJ1-2, with D perhaps TRBD1 (5 bases). CDR1 and CDR2 (germline): MNHNY, SVGAGI (reference sequence). The CDR3 has 12 residues. The ends were cut back, 6 bases at V and 14 bases at J, with 19 bases in the middle. The CDR3 here is CASSQTPTARTF. CDR3 nucleotide sequence: TGTGCCAGCAGCCAAACTCCGACAGCCCGGACCTTC.

The chain has TRBV4-2 and TRBJ1-1; TRBD1 is a possible D gene (6 bases). The CDR3 is made up of 16 amino acids. V was pared by 0 bases and J by 2 bases, with 13 bases between. The germline V gene has CDR1 LGHNA and CDR2 YNFKEQ. CDR3 bases: TGTGCCAGCAGCCAAGATTTTGAGGGGGTAAACACTGAAGCTTTCTTT. It yields the protein CASSQDFEGVNTEAFF.

This clone was detected once. The chain has TRBV11-3 and TRBJ1-6, with 9 bases identical to TRBD1. V lost 5 bases to trimming and J lost 7 bases; unmatched junction nucleotides: 3. Germline V gives CDR1 SGHNT, CDR2 YENEEA. The CDR3 totals 14 residues. CDR3 sequence: CASSLGQGNSPLHF. Written as DNA, the CDR3 is TGTGCCAGCAGCCTGGGACAGGGAAATTCACCCCTCCACTTT. The whole variable domain, filled in from reference TRBV11-3 and TRBJ1-6, reads EAGVVQSPRYKIIEKKQPVAFWCNPISGHNTLYWYLQNLGQGPELLIRYENEEAVDDSQLPKDRFSAERLKGVDSTLKIQPAELGDSAVYLCASSLGQGNSPLHFGNGTRLTVT.

This sequence joins TRBV19 and TRBJ1-4, with 10 bases lining up with TRBD1. CDR3 length: 16 amino acids. V was clipped by 0 bases and J by 7 bases; unmatched bases: 5. Per germline, CDR1 LNHDA and CDR2 SQIVND (reference sequence). CDR3 in amino acids: CASSIELGDRGEKLFF. For the CDR3, the DNA is TGTGCCAGTAGTATAGAACTCGGGGACAGGGGTGAAAAACTGTTTTTT.

The rearrangement links TRBV7-8 to TRBJ1-5; 8 nucleotides line up with TRBD1. Germline loops: CDR1 SGHVS, CDR2 FQNEAQ. With 6 bases clipped from V and 7 bases from J, the junction kept 8 bases outside the gene matches. The CDR3 extends over 14 amino acids. CDR3 DNA sequence: TGTGCCAGCAGTCCAGGACAGGGATGGCAGCCCCAGCATTTT. Translating gives CASSPGQGWQPQHF.

The chain links TRBV9 to TRBJ2-2, with TRBD2 as a possible D gene (6 bases). The germline gives CDR1 SGDLS, CDR2 YYNGEE. V gave up 4 bases and J gave up 2 bases, with 15 bases separating them. This CDR3 has 16 amino acids. The CDR3 region has the DNA TGTGCCAGCAGCCCCCGGGGTAGCGGTAACACCGGGGAGCTGTTTTTT. Translation gives CASSPRGSGNTGELFF.

CDR3 loop: CASSERIGTGGENTEAFF. CDR3 bases: TGTGCCAGCAGTGAACGAATCGGGACAGGGGGCGAGAACACTGAAGCTTTCTTT. The genes are TRBV2 and TRBJ1-1; 12 positions match TRBD1. This CDR3 spans 18 amino acids. Germline V lookup: CDR1 SNHLY, CDR2 FYNNEI. After removal of 2 bases from V and 1 base from J, the junction contained 8 bases not matched to a gene.

The V gene is TRBV5-4, the J gene TRBJ1-2; D may be TRBD1 (6 bases). Germline lookup yields CDR1 SGHNT and CDR2 YYREEE (reference sequence). V dropped 6 bases and J dropped 4 bases, with 13 bases sitting between them. This CDR3 has 13 residues. In DNA form, the CDR3 reads TGTGCCAGCATACCACAGGGTCGCTATGGCTACACCTTC. It yields the protein CASIPQGRYGYTF.

The chain combines TRBV21-1 with TRBJ1-3; the table assigns TRBD1, which was not confirmed against the DNA. TRBV21-1 is described as a pseudogene. The CDR3 is 16 residues long. The DNA for the CDR3 is TGTGCCAGCAGCAAACAGAAACAGGGCTCTGGAAACACCATATATTTT. Protein product: CASSKQKQGSGNTIYF.

This chain links TRBV29-1 with TRBJ1-2; 7 nucleotides align to TRBD1. Germline V gene lookup returns CDR1 SQVTM and CDR2 ANQGSEA. The CDR3 loop spans 11 amino acids. CDR3: CRAGQDYGYTF. CDR3 nucleotide sequence: TGCAGAGCCGGACAGGACTATGGCTACACCTTC.

The J gene is TRBJ2-7, the V gene TRBV6-5, with 8 bases that match TRBD1. CDR3 length: 14 amino acids. V trimming: 7 bases; J trimming: 5 bases; junction bases outside the gene matches: 10. Germline-derived CDR1 and CDR2 are MNHEY and SVGAGI. The CDR3 DNA reads as TGTGCCAGCACCTCTGGACAGGGTCGGGACGAGCAGTACTTC. Protein: CASTSGQGRDEQYF.

This clone was detected only a few times. The J gene is TRBJ1-1, the V gene TRBV5-5; no firm D call. This CDR3 region has 12 residues. Trimming took 2 bases from V and 4 from J, leaving 6 bases between them. CDR1 is SGHKS, CDR2 YYEKEE, per germline (reference sequence). The CDR3 nucleotides are TGTGCCAGCAGCTTACGGGTCACTGAAGCTTTCTTT. Its translation: CASSLRVTEAFF.

The rearrangement uses TRBV10-3 and TRBJ2-5; a possible D gene is TRBD1 (6 bases). The CDR3 is 13 amino acids. Germline CDR1 is ENHRY and CDR2 is SYGVKD. V dropped 6 bases and J dropped 4 bases, with 12 bases sitting between them. The CDR3 DNA follows: TGTGCCATCAGCTTACAGGGCGGAGAGACCCAGTACTTC. Translated: CAISLQGGETQYF.

J is TRBJ2-2 and V is TRBV4-2; 7 bases fit TRBD1. The ends lost 4 bases at V and 6 bases at J; junction bases unmatched: 8. CDR3 size: 15 residues. The germline V gene encodes CDR1 LGHNA and CDR2 YNFKEQ. CDR3 sequence: CASSLRDRDSGELFF. CDR3 in DNA: TGTGCCAGCAGCCTCCGTGACAGGGATTCCGGGGAGCTGTTTTTT.

The chain recombines TRBV2 with TRBJ2-2; D ambiguous. CDR1 is SNHLY, CDR2 FYNNEI, per germline. V was trimmed by 7 bases and J by 2 bases, leaving 11 bases between them. The CDR3 totals 14 residues. CDR3 amino acids: CASIPSLNTGELFF. CDR3 coding DNA: TGTGCCAGCATCCCTAGTCTAAACACCGGGGAGCTGTTTTTT.

J is TRBJ1-1 and V is TRBV6-5; D might be TRBD1 (5 bases). Trimming shortened V by 6 bases and J by 4 bases, and 12 bases separated the two germline ends. The CDR3 sequence is 13 residues long. Germline V gives CDR1 MNHEY, CDR2 SVGAGI. DNA of the CDR3: TGTGCCAGCAGCGCCGGGGGGACCACTGAAGCTTTCTTT. Translating it yields CASSAGGTTEAFF.

This clone appeared a few times. The CDR3 region is CASRGDRALGSNQPQHF. Here the CDR3 DNA reads TGTGCCAGCCGAGGGGACAGGGCATTGGGAAGCAATCAGCCCCAGCATTTT. The chain links TRBV28 to TRBJ1-5; 9 positions match TRBD1. In germline, CDR1 is MDHEN, CDR2 SYDVKM. Trimming at V came to 8 bases and at J to 1 base, leaving 12 bases not matched to a gene. This CDR3 spans 17 amino acids.

This chain connects TRBV18 to TRBJ2-3, with D perhaps matching TRBD1 (5 bases). Germline V lookup: CDR1 KGHSH, CDR2 LQKENI. V dropped 2 bases and J dropped 0 bases, with 9 bases sitting between them. This CDR3 has 15 amino acids. The CDR3 region is CASSPIRDSTDTQYF. The CDR3 DNA sequence: TGTGCCAGCTCACCAATCAGGGATAGCACAGATACGCAGTATTTT.

This rearrangement joins TRBV6-6 to TRBJ2-3; TRBD2 aligns across 10 bases. The V gene's germline CDR1 is MNHNY and CDR2 SVGAGI (reference sequence). V dropped 5 bases and J dropped 3; count of bases not matched to a gene: 11. This CDR3 is 17 amino acids long. The CDR3 DNA follows: TGTGCCAGCAGTCCTAACTCGGGACTAGCGAGGACAGATACGCAGTATTTT. It encodes CASSPNSGLARTDTQYF.

In this sample, this clone turned up a few times. The chain uses TRBV6-2 or TRBV6-3 and TRBJ1-4, with D unresolved. Germline V CDR1 and CDR2: MNHEY, SVGEGT. The length of the CDR3 is 17 residues. The V gene lost 0 bases and the J gene lost 3 bases, with 14 bases spanning the gap. The CDR3 here is CASSYSSFRVPNEKLFF. The CDR3 DNA follows: TGTGCCAGCAGTTACTCGAGTTTCCGGGTACCTAATGAAAAACTGTTTTTT.

This clone was seen only once. In DNA form, the CDR3 reads TGTGCCAGCAGGGGACAGGGAAACTATGGCTACACCTTC. Encoded protein: CASRGQGNYGYTF. The chain couples TRBV27 to TRBJ1-2, with 9 bases fitting TRBD1. CDR1 is MNHEY, CDR2 SMNVEV, per germline (reference sequence). The CDR3 covers 13 residues. The ends lost 6 bases at V and 2 bases at J; junction bases unmatched: 1.

The chain joins TRBV30 to TRBJ1-4; D possibly corresponds to TRBD1 (5 bases). From germline, CDR1 is GTSNPN and CDR2 SVGIG (reference sequence). V shed 2 bases and J shed 0 bases, with 10 bases lying between them. The CDR3 consists of 15 residues. The CDR3 is CAWSRGASTNEKLFF. The CDR3 coding sequence is TGTGCCTGGAGTCGTGGGGCCTCAACTAATGAAAAACTGTTTTTT. Combining the CDR3 with reference TRBV30 and TRBJ1-4 gives the whole variable domain SQTIHQWPATLVQPVGSPLSLECTVEGTSNPNLYWYRQAAGRGLQLLFYSVGIGQISSEVPQNLSASRPQDRQFILSSKKLLLSDSGFYLCAWSRGASTNEKLFFGSGTQLSVL.

The chain recombines TRBV25-1 with TRBJ2-3, with 9 bases identical to TRBD1. Germline assignment: CDR1 MGHDK and CDR2 SYGVNS. J lost 2 bases, V lost 3 bases, and 3 bases had no gene match. CDR3 length: 15 amino acids. CDR3 residues: CASSEGQGPTDTQYF. DNA for the CDR3: TGTGCCAGCAGTGAGGGACAGGGTCCCACAGATACGCAGTATTTT.

The chain joins TRBV7-9 to TRBJ2-3, with D unresolved. The CDR3 covers 15 residues. V gave up 1 base and J gave up 2 bases, with 10 bases separating them. CDR1 and CDR2 from the germline V gene are SEHNR and FQNEAQ (reference sequence). The CDR3 DNA reads TGTGCCAGCAGCTTAGACAGTACCCTCACAGATACGCAGTATTTT. This encodes CASSLDSTLTDTQYF. Full variable domain (missing parts from reference TRBV7-9 and TRBJ2-3): DTGVSQNPRHKITKRGQNVTFRCDPISEHNRLYWYRQTLGQGPEFLTYFQNEAQLEKSRLLSDRFSAERPKGSFSTLEIQRTEQGDSAMYLCASSLDSTLTDTQYFGPGTRLTVL.

The V call is TRBV28, the J call TRBJ1-1; D not certain. Germline CDR1 reads MDHEN; CDR2 reads SYDVKM. This CDR3 region has 12 residues. Between the trimmed V and J ends, which lost 6 bases and 5 bases, there was a span of 10 bases. Here the CDR3 reads CASREEGTEAFF. CDR3 DNA: TGTGCCAGCAGAGAAGAGGGAACTGAAGCTTTCTTT.

The sample holds one count of this clone. The genes are TRBV6-2 or TRBV6-3 and TRBJ1-1; TRBD1 matches 9 bases. The ends lost 2 bases at V and 5 bases at J; junction bases unmatched: 6. The germline CDR1 and CDR2 sequences are MNHEY and SVGEGT. CDR3 size: 15 residues. CDR3 nucleotide sequence: TGTGCCAGCAGTTACGGGGACAGGGTAAAAACTGAAGCTTTCTTT. As protein: CASSYGDRVKTEAFF.

J is TRBJ1-1 and V is TRBV6-5; TRBD1 matches at 8 bases. Germline V gene sequence: CDR1 MNHEY, CDR2 SVGAGI. The ends lost 2 bases at V and 5 bases at J; junction bases unmatched: 1. This CDR3 is 13 amino acids long. The CDR3 here is CASSYRQGTEAFF. The CDR3 DNA reads as TGTGCCAGCAGTTACAGACAGGGGACTGAAGCTTTCTTT.